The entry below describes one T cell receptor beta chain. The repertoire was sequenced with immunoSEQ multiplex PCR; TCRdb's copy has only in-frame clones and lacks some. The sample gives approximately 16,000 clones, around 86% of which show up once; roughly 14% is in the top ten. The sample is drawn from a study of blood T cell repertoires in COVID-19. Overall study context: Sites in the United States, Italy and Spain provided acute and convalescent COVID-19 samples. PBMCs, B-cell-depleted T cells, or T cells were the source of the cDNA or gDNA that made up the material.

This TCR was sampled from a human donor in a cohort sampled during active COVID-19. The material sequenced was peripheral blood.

The CDR3 here is CASSRSTRGRTTGELFF. The CDR3 region has the DNA TGTGCCAGCAGCCGATCCACCAGGGGGCGTACGACCGGGGAGCTGTTTTTT. The chain has TRBV6-6 and TRBJ2-2, with 8 bases that match TRBD1. The CDR3 totals 17 residues. From germline, CDR1 is MNHNY and CDR2 SVGAGI (reference sequence). Trimming cost V 6 bases and J 5 bases; bases outside gene matches: 14.